This T cell receptor beta chain was recorded in a study of blood T cell repertoires in COVID-19. TCRdb's table, derived via immunoSEQ multiplex PCR, lists solely in-frame clones and lacks some. The data show approximately 170,000 clones, around 83% seen once. The V gene end was trimmed by 6 bases and the J gene end by 3 bases; junction bases not matched to a gene: 8. The length of the CDR3 is 14 residues. Germline V gene data show CDR1 as KGHSH and CDR2 as LQKENI. This clonotype was sampled from a woman in her forties or fifties in a cohort exposed to, infected with or recovered from COVID-19 (not recorded which). The sample was PBMCs or T cells enriched from blood (not recorded which). The V call is TRBV18, the J call TRBJ2-7, with 7 bases that match TRBD1. The CDR3 nucleotides read TGTGCCAGCTCGCCCGACAGGGACGACTACGAGCAGTACTTC. Translation gives CASSPDRDDYEQYF.